The rows below give T cell receptor beta chains drawn from one sample of a study of radiotherapy plus CTLA-4 blockade in lung cancer. Only in-frame clones appear in the TCRdb table, and some are missing; sequencing was by immunoSEQ multiplex PCR. The profile shows about 32,000 clones, more than 80% of them singletons. The sample consisted of peripheral blood, taken from a patient treated with radiotherapy plus ipilimumab. All receptors come from a human donor with non-small cell lung cancer who had stable disease on radiotherapy plus ipilimumab. The CDR3 runs from the conserved cysteine through the conserved F or W. Each record gives: D gene, V gene, J gene, CDR3 DNA, CDR3 protein. A D gene is named only where the DNA matches it firmly.

>-|TRBV5-5|TRBJ2-7
TGTGCCAGCAGCCTGGACTTCTACGAGCAGTACTTC
CASSLDFYEQYF
>-|TRBV6-1|TRBJ2-3
TGTGCCAGCAGTGAAGAAGGTGGCGGCGGGCCCACAGATACGCAGTATTTT
CASSEEGGGGPTDTQYF
>TRBD1|TRBV5-1|TRBJ1-3
TGCGCCAGCAGCCCCTCAGGGGGAACTGGAAACACCATATATTTT
CASSPSGGTGNTIYF
>-|TRBV30|TRBJ2-7
TGTGCCTGGAAAGCCCGGCCAGGGAGGTACGAGCAGTACTTC
CAWKARPGRYEQYF
>-|TRBV5-1|TRBJ2-5
TGCGCCAGCAGCCCCCAGGGTGGGAAAGAGACCCAGTACTTC
CASSPQGGKETQYF
>-|TRBV6-5|TRBJ1-1
TGTGCCAGCAGTTATTTGAAACGAAGGGGAAACACTGAAGCTTTCTTT
CASSYLKRRGNTEAFF
>-|TRBV7-9|TRBJ2-3
TGTGCCAGCAGCCCCCGGGGGTACACAGATACGCAGTATTTT
CASSPRGYTDTQYF
>-|TRBV19|TRBJ2-2
TGTGCCAGTAGTATGGTTTTAAGGAGGGGTAACACCGGGGAGCTGTTTTTT
CASSMVLRRGNTGELFF
>TRBD2|TRBV5-1|TRBJ2-1
TGCGCCAGCAGCTTGGCCCCTAGCGGGAGGACCATTAACAATGAGCAGTTCTTC
CASSLAPSGRTINNEQFF
>TRBD1|TRBV12-5|TRBJ1-1
TGTGCTAGTGGTTCGACAGGGAGGGCTTTCTTT
CASGSTGRAFF
>-|TRBV4-3|TRBJ1-2
TGCGCCAGCAGCCAAGATGCGGGTGCAGGCCTTAACTATGGCTACACCTTC
CASSQDAGAGLNYGYTF
>-|TRBV7-9|TRBJ1-1
TGTGCCAGCAGCCGTGGAGGGGATGCTTTCTTT
CASSRGGDAFF
>TRBD1|TRBV28|TRBJ1-5
TGTGCCAGCAGTTCAATTAGACAGGGTGGCCAGCCCCAGCATTTT
CASSSIRQGGQPQHF
>-|TRBV5-1|TRBJ2-1
TGCGCCAGCAGCTTGGCGGGGACAGGCGGGGGCAATGAGCAGTTCTTC
CASSLAGTGGGNEQFF
>TRBD2|TRBV4-3|TRBJ2-1
TGCGCCAGCAGCCAACTGACTAGCGGGAGCGATGAGCAGTTCTTC
CASSQLTSGSDEQFF
>-|TRBV11-2|TRBJ2-3
TGTGCCAGCAGCTCGACTAGGTCGGCAGATACGCAGTATTTT
CASSSTRSADTQYF
>TRBD1|TRBV30|TRBJ2-2
TGTGCCTGGGGGGGACAGGGAAACACCGGGGAGCTGTTTTTT
CAWGGQGNTGELFF
>TRBD2|TRBV10-2|TRBJ2-7
TGCGCCAGCAGTCCAGGGGGACTAGCGGGAGGCGAGCAGTACTTC
CASSPGGLAGGEQYF
>-|TRBV9|TRBJ2-6
TGTGCCAGCAAAGGGGGAGTGACTGGGGCCAACGTCCTGACTTTC
CASKGGVTGANVLTF
>TRBD2|TRBV7-2|TRBJ2-1
TGTGCCAGCAGCCAAAGAGCGGGAGGGACCGACAATGAGCAGTTCTTC
CASSQRAGGTDNEQFF